The clone carrying this T cell receptor beta chain was picked up one time. Data came from immunoSEQ multiplex PCR; TCRdb stores just in-frame clones and leaves some out. Among 1.5 million to 1.9 million clones listed, about 98% were seen once. This entry comes from a study of shared clonotypes between healthy human individuals. The CDR3 length is 15 residues. V was clipped by 3 bases and J by 7 bases; unmatched bases: 2. From germline, CDR1 is MDHEN and CDR2 SYDVKM. This receptor was identified in a man aged 25 to 45 in good health. The specimen sequenced was naive CD4+ T cells sorted from blood. Subset in this sample: CD45RA+ positively selected. The chain joins TRBV28 to TRBJ2-1; 14 bases fit TRBD2. The CDR3 sequence is CASSLGLAGANEQFF. CDR3 coding DNA: TGTGCCAGCAGTTTGGGACTAGCGGGAGCAAATGAGCAGTTCTTC.